One sample yielded the 11 T cell receptor beta chains listed below, sequenced in a study of blood T cell repertoires in COVID-19. The assay was immunoSEQ multiplex PCR, and TCRdb's table has in-frame clones only and misses some. The sample includes 140,000 to 150,000 clones, about nine tenths of them seen just once. Sample: peripheral blood. The receptors derive from a human donor in a cohort sampled during active COVID-19.

The chain combines TRBV5-1 with TRBJ2-1; the match to TRBD2 covers 13 bases. The germline V gene encodes CDR1 SGHRS and CDR2 YFSETQ. J was trimmed by 1 base and V by 5 bases; bases with no gene match: 3. The length of the CDR3 is 16 residues. The CDR3 DNA is TGCGCCAGCAGGGGACTAGCGGGATTTTCCTACAATGAGCAGTTCTTC. As protein: CASRGLAGFSYNEQFF.

The genes are TRBV4-1 and TRBJ2-7, with 11 bases lining up with TRBD1. The CDR3 has 17 residues. Germline CDR1 reads MGHRA; CDR2 reads YSYEKL. The V gene end was trimmed by 0 bases and the J gene end by 3 bases; junction bases not matched to a gene: 7. The DNA of the CDR3 is TGCGCCAGCAGCCAAGATCGATTGGACAGGGGGCTCTACGAGCAGTACTTC. Residues: CASSQDRLDRGLYEQYF.

The V call is TRBV15, the J call TRBJ1-4, with TRBD1 matching 10 bases. V lost 1 base to trimming and J lost 5 bases; unmatched junction nucleotides: 7. This CDR3 has 17 amino acids. CDR1 is LNHNV, CDR2 YYDKDF, per germline (reference sequence). The CDR3 bases are TGTGCCACCAGCAGAGGACTATCGACAGGGGGCAATGAAAAACTGTTTTTT. This gives the protein CATSRGLSTGGNEKLFF.

The CDR3 is CASSLGTGTPEQFF. CDR3 coding DNA: TGTGCCAGCAGCCTAGGGACAGGGACACCCGAGCAGTTCTTC. The chain couples TRBV3-1 (or the pseudogene TRBV3-2) to TRBJ2-1, with TRBD1 matching over 9 bases. Germline CDR1 reads LGHDT; CDR2 reads YNNKEL (reference sequence). The V and J ends lost 4 bases and 10 bases, in that order; junction bases with no gene match: 8. The CDR3 is made up of 14 amino acids.

The rearrangement joins TRBV7-3 to TRBJ2-5; D is possibly TRBD1 (5 bases). Between the trimmed V and J ends, which lost 4 bases and 5 bases, there was a span of 14 bases. The CDR3 has 14 residues. Germline lookup yields CDR1 SGHTA and CDR2 FQGTGA. CDR3 sequence reads: CASSSGRGRETQYF. In nucleotides, the CDR3 is TGTGCCAGCAGCTCTGGTAGGGGCCGCGAGACCCAGTACTTC.

The rearrangement joins TRBV6-5 to TRBJ2-1; TRBD1 matches at 8 bases. CDR3 length: 15 amino acids. Germline CDR1 MNHEY, CDR2 SVGAGI. The J segment lost 3 bases and the V segment lost 5 bases, leaving 6 bases of the junction unmatched. The CDR3 nucleotides are TGTGCCAGCAGTCGGACAGGGCTACACTACAATGAGCAGTTCTTC. It yields the protein CASSRTGLHYNEQFF.

The chain carries TRBV25-1 and TRBJ2-2, with a possible D match to TRBD1 (5 bases). V gave up 5 bases and J gave up 0 bases, with 7 bases separating them. CDR1 is MGHDK and CDR2 is SYGVNS in the germline V gene. This CDR3 comprises 14 residues. CDR3 bases: TGTGCCAGCAGTCCGACAGCGAACACCGGGGAGCTGTTTTTT. Translating gives CASSPTANTGELFF.

This chain connects TRBV3-1 (or the pseudogene TRBV3-2) to TRBJ2-1; 7 positions agree with TRBD1. V was clipped by 4 bases and J by 10 bases; unmatched bases: 16. The CDR3 extends over 16 amino acids. Germline V gives CDR1 LGHDT, CDR2 YNNKEL (reference sequence). CDR3 coding DNA: TGTGCCAGCAGCCCCCGAGGTGGGACAGTTGGTATCGAGCAGTTCTTC. It translates to CASSPRGGTVGIEQFF.

The chain employs TRBV9 and TRBJ2-2; D is unresolved. The germline CDR1 and CDR2 sequences are SGDLS and YYNGEE. The CDR3 is 14 residues long. Trimming left V 7 bases short and J 2 bases short, with 12 bases between. CDR3 coding DNA: TGTGCCAGCGCCGTCGGAGTAAACACCGGGGAGCTGTTTTTT. Protein product: CASAVGVNTGELFF.

The rearrangement uses TRBV6-5 and TRBJ1-6; TRBD1 matches at 10 bases. The V and J ends lost 7 bases and 8 bases, in that order; junction bases with no gene match: 5. The CDR3 length is 14 residues. Germline CDR1 is MNHEY and CDR2 is SVGAGI. The CDR3 DNA reads TGTGCCAGCATTCAGACAGGGGGCTATTCACCCCTCCACTTT. Its translation: CASIQTGGYSPLHF.

This clone occurred once. The V and J genes are TRBV9 and TRBJ1-1, with D possibly being TRBD1 (5 bases). V was trimmed by 1 base and J by 2 bases, leaving 9 bases between them. The CDR3 is 14 residues long. Germline values: CDR1 SGDLS, CDR2 YYNGEE. The CDR3 coding sequence is TGTGCCAGCAGCGTAACAGGAGAAAACACTGAAGCTTTCTTT. Protein product: CASSVTGENTEAFF.